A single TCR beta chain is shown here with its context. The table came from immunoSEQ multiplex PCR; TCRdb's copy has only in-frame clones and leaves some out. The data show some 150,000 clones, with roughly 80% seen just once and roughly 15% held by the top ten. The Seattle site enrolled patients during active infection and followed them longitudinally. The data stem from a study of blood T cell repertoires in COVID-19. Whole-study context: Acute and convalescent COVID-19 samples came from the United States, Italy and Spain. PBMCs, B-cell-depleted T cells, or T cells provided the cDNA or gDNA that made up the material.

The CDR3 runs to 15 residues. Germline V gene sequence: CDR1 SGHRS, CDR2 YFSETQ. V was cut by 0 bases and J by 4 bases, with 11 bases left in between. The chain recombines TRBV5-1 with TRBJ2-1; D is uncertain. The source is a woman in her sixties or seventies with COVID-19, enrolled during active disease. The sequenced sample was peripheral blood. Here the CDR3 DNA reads TGCGCCAGCAGCTTGGCCCGGAGTTCTTACAATGAGCAGTTCTTC. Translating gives CASSLARSSYNEQFF.